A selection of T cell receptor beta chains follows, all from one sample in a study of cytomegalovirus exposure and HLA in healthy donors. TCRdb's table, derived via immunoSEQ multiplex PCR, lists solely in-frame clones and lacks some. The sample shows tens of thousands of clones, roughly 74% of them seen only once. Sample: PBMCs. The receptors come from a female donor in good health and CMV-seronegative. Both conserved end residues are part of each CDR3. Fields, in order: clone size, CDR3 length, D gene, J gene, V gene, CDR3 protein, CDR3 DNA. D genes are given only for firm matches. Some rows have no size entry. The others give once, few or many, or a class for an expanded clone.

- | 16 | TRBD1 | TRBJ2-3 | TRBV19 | CASSSRQGAFTDTQYF | TGTGCCAGTAGTAGTAGGCAGGGGGCATTTACAGATACGCAGTATTTT
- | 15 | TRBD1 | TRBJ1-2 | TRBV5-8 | CASSRPGTGIYGYTF | TGTGCCAGCAGCCGTCCCGGGACAGGGATCTATGGCTACACCTTC
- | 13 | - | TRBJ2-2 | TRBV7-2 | CASEAYGTGELFF | TGTGCCAGCGAGGCTTATGGGACCGGGGAGCTGTTTTTT
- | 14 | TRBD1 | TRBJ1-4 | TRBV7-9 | CASSPGTGREKLFF | TGTGCCAGCAGCCCCGGGACAGGGAGGGAAAAACTGTTTTTT
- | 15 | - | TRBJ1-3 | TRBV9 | CASSVDAGVGNTIYF | TGTGCCAGCAGTGTAGATGCAGGGGTTGGAAACACCATATATTTT
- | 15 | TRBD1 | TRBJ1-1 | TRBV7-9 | CASSSGTGEGTEAFF | TGTGCCAGCAGCTCCGGGACAGGGGAAGGCACTGAAGCTTTCTTT
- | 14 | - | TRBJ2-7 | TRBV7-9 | CASSSTRFLDEQYF | TGTGCCAGCAGCTCGACAAGATTCCTTGACGAGCAGTACTTC
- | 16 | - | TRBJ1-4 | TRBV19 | CASSNSGTPGSEKLFF | TGTGCCAGTAGTAACTCGGGAACACCCGGAAGTGAAAAACTGTTTTTT
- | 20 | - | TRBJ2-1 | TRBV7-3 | CASSLRPPSGVGGPYNEQFF | TGTGCCAGCAGCTTAAGGCCCCCTTCGGGGGTCGGTGGACCATACAATGAGCAGTTCTTC
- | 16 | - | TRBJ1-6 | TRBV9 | CASSVRPENYNSPLHF | TGTGCCAGCAGCGTTCGGCCGGAGAATTATAATTCACCCCTCCACTTT
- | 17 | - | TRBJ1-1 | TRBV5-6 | CASRARGRGTKNTEAFF | TGTGCCAGCCGGGCTCGGGGCAGGGGCACTAAGAACACTGAAGCTTTCTTT
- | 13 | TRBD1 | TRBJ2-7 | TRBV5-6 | CASSLQGAYEQYF | TGTGCCAGCAGCTTACAGGGGGCCTACGAGCAGTACTTC
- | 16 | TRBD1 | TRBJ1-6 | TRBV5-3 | CARRGDDGTANSPLHF | TGTGCCAGAAGGGGAGATGACGGGACAGCTAATTCACCCCTCCACTTT
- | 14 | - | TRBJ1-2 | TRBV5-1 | CASSRRGVDYGYTF | TGCGCCAGCAGCCGACGCGGGGTCGACTATGGCTACACCTTC
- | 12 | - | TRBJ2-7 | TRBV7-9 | CASSSNSYEQYF | TGTGCCAGCAGCTCCAACTCCTACGAGCAGTACTTC
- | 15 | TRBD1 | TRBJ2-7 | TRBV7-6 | CASSLGGQGPYEQYF | TGTGCCAGCAGCTTAGGAGGACAGGGACCCTACGAGCAGTACTTC
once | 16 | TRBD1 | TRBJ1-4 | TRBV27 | CASSSLAGGLNEKLFF | TGTGCCAGCAGCTCCCTCGCAGGGGGCCTTAATGAAAAACTGTTTTTT
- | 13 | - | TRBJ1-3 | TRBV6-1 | CASSEVQANTIYF | TGTGCCAGCAGTGAAGTACAGGCAAACACCATATATTTT
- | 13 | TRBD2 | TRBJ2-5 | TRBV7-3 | CASSMGLMETQYF | TGTGCCAGCAGCATGGGACTAATGGAGACCCAGTACTTC